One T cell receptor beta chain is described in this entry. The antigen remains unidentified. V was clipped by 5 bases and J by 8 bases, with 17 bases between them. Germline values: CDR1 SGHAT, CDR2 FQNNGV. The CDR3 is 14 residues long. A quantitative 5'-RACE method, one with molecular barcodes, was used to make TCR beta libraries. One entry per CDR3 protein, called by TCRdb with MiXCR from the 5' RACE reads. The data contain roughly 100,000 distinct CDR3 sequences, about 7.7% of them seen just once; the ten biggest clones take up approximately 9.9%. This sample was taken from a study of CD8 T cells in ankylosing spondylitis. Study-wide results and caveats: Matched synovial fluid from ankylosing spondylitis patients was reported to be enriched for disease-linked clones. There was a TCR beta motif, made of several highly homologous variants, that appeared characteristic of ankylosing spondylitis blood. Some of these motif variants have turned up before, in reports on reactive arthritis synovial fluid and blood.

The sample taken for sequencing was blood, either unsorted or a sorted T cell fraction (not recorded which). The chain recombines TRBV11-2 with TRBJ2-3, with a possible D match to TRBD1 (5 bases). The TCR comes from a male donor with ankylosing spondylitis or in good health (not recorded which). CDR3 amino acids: CASSEDRALGTQYF. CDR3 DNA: TGTGCCAGCAGCGAAGACAGAGCGCTCGGTACGCAGTATTTT.